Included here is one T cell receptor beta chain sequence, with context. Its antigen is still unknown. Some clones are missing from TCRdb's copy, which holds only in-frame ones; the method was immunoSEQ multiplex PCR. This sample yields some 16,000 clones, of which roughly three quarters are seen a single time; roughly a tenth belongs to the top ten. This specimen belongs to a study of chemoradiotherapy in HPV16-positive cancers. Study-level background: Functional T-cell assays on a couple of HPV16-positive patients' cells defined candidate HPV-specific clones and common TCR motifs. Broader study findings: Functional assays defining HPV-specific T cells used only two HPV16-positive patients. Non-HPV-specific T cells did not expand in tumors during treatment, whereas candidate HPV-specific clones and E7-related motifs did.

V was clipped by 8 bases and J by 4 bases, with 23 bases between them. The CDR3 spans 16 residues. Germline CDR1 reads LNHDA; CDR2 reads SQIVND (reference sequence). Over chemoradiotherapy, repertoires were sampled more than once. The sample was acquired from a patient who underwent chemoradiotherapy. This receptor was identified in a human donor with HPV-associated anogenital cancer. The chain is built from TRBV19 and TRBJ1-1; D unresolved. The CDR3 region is CASSHRGLTQRTEAFF. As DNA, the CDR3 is TGTGCCAGTTCGCACCGAGGACTCACACAACGCACTGAAGCTTTCTTT.